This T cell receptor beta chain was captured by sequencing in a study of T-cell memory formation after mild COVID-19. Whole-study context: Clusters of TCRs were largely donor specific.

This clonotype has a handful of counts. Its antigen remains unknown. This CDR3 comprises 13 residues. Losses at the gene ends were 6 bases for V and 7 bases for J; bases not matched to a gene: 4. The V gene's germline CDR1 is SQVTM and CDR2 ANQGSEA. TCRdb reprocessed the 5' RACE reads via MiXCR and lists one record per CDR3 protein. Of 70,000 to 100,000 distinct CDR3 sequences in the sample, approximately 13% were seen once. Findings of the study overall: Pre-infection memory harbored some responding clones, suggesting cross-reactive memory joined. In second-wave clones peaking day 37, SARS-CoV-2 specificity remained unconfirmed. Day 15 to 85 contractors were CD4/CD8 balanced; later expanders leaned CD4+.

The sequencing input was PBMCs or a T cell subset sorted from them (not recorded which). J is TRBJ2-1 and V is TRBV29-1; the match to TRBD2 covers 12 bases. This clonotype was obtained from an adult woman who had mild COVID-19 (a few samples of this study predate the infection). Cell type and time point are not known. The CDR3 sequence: CSVGLAGMNEQFF. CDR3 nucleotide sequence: TGCAGCGTGGGACTAGCGGGTATGAATGAGCAGTTCTTC.